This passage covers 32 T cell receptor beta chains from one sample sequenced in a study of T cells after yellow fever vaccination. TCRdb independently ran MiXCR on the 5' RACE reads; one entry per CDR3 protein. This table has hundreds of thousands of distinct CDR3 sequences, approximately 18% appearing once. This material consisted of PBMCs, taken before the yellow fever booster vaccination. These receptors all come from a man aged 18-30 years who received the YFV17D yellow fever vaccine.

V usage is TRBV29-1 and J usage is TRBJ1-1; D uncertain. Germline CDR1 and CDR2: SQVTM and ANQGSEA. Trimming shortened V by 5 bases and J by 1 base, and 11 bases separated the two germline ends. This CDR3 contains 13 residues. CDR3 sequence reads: CSVIRRQNTEAFF. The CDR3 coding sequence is TGCAGCGTTATCAGGCGACAGAACACTGAAGCTTTCTTT.

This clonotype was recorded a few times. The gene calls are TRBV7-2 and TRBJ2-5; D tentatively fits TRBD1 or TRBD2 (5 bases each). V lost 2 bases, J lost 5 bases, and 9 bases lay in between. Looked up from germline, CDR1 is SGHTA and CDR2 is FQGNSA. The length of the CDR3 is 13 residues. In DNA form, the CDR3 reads TGTGCCAGCAGCTTAATGGGGACGGAGACCCAGTACTTC. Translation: CASSLMGTETQYF. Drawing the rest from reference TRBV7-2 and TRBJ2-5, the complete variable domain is GAGVSQSPSNKVTEKGKDVELRCDPISGHTALYWYRQSLGQGLEFLIYFQGNSAPDKSGLPSDRFSAERTGGSVSTLTIQRTQQEDSAVYLCASSLMGTETQYFGPGTRLLVL.

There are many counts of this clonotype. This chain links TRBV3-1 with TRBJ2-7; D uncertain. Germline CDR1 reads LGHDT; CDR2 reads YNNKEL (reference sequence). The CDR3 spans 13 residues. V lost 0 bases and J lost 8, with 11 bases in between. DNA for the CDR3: TGTGCCAGCAGCCAAGATTCGGGCCGCCAGCAGTACTTC. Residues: CASSQDSGRQQYF.

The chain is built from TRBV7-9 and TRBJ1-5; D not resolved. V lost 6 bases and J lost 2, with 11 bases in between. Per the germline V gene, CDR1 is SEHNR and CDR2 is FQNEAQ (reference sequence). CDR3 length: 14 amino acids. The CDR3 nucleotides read TGTGCCAGCAGTCCACCAATGGGCAATCAGCCCCAGCATTTT. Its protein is CASSPPMGNQPQHF.

The CDR3 DNA is TGTGCCAGCAGCTTGTGGGCGGGGGGGCACGAGCAGTACGTC. It yields the protein CASSLWAGGHEQYV. This chain links TRBV5-8 with TRBJ2-7, with 9 bases fitting TRBD2. Unmatched junction bases numbered 4, after V lost 1 base and J lost 5 bases. Germline lookup yields CDR1 SGHTS and CDR2 YDEGEE. The CDR3 loop spans 14 amino acids.

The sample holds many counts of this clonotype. The CDR3 loop is CSAGGHTNGYTF. The CDR3 DNA reads as TGCAGTGCTGGCGGACATACAAATGGCTACACCTTC. The rearrangement links TRBV20-1 to TRBJ1-2; D possibly corresponds to TRBD1 (5 bases). V lost 5 bases and J 6 bases, leaving 13 bases between the germline ends. The CDR3 sequence is 12 residues long. Germline assignment: CDR1 DFQATT and CDR2 SNEGSKA (reference sequence).

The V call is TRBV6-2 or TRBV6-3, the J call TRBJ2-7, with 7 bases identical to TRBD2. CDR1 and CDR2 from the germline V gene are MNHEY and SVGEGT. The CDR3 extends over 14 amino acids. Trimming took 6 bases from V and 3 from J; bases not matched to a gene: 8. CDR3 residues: CASRVSGAFYEQYV. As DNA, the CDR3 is TGTGCCAGCAGAGTCAGCGGGGCTTTCTACGAGCAGTACGTC.

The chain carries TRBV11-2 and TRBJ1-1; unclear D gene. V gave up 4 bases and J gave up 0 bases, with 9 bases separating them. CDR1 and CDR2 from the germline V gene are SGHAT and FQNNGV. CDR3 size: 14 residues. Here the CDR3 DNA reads TGTGCCAGCAGCTCCTCCGGGCTGAACACTGAAGCTTTCTTT. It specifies CASSSSGLNTEAFF. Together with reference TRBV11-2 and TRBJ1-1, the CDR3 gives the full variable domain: EAGVAQSPRYKIIEKRQSVAFWCNPISGHATLYWYQQILGQGPKLLIQFQNNGVVDDSQLPKDRFSAERLKGVDSTLKIQPAKLEDSAVYLCASSSSGLNTEAFFGQGTRLTVV.

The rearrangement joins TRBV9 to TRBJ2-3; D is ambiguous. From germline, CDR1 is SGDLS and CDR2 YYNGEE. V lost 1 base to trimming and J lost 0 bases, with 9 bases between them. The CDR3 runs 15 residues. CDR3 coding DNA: TGTGCCAGCAGCGTATGGGCACATAGCACAGATACGCAGTATTTT. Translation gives CASSVWAHSTDTQYF. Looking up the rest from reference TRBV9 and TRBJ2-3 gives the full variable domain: DSGVTQTPKHLITATGQRVTLRCSPRSGDLSVYWYQQSLDQGLQFLIQYYNGEERAKGNILERFSAQQFPDLHSELNLSSLELGDSALYFCASSVWAHSTDTQYFGPGTRLTVL.

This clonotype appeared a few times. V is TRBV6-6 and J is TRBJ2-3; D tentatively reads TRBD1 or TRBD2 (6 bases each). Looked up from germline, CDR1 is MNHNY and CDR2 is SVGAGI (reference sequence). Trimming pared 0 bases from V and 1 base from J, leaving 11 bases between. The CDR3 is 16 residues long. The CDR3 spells CASSYSAGGRTDTQYF. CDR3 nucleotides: TGTGCCAGCAGTTACTCGGCCGGGGGCCGCACAGATACGCAGTATTTT.

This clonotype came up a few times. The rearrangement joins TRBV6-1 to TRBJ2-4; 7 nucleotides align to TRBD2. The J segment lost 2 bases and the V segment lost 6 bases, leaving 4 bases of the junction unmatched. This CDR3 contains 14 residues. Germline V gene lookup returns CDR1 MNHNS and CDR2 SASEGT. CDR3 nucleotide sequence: TGTGCCAGCAGCGACGGGGGGACCAAAAACATTCAGTACTTC. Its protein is CASSDGGTKNIQYF.

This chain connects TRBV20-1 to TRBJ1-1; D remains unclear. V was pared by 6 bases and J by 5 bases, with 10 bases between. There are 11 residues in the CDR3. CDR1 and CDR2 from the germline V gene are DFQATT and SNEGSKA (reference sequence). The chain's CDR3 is CSASGDTEAFF. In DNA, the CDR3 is TGCAGTGCGAGCGGGGATACTGAAGCTTTCTTT.

The CDR3 coding sequence is TGCAGCGTTGGAGGGGGACAGGATGAAAAACTGTTTTTT. This gives the protein CSVGGGQDEKLFF. The chain is built from TRBV29-1 and TRBJ1-4, with 8 bases that match TRBD1. CDR3 length: 13 amino acids. The V segment lost 4 bases and the J segment 6 bases; nucleotides outside the gene matches: 4. The V gene's germline CDR1 is SQVTM and CDR2 ANQGSEA.

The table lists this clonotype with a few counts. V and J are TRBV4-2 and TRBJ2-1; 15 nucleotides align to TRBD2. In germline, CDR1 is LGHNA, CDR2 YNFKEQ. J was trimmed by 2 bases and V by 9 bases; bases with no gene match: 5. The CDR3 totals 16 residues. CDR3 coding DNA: TGTGCCAGTACACGGACTAGCGGGGGGGCCTACAATGAGCAGTTCTTC. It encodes CASTRTSGGAYNEQFF.

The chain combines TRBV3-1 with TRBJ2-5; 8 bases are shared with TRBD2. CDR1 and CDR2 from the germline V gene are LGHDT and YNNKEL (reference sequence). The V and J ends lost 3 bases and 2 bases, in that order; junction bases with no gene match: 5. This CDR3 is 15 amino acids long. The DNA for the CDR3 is TGTGCCAGCAGCCAGATAGCGGGGCAACAAGAGACCCAGTACTTC. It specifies CASSQIAGQQETQYF.

The CDR3 loop reads CSEPKAMAGNEQFF. Here the CDR3 DNA reads TGCAGCGAGCCGAAGGCCATGGCAGGCAATGAGCAGTTCTTC. The rearrangement uses TRBV29-1 and TRBJ2-1; no clear D. CDR3 length: 14 amino acids. The V end was cut by 7 bases, the J end by 6 bases, with 19 bases between. Germline V CDR1 and CDR2: SQVTM, ANQGSEA.

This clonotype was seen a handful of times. CDR3: CASSRGPMNTEAFF. CDR3 DNA sequence: TGTGCCAGCAGCCGAGGGCCGATGAACACTGAAGCTTTCTTT. This rearrangement joins TRBV9 to TRBJ1-1; D is unresolved. The CDR3 sequence is 14 residues long. Germline V gives CDR1 SGDLS, CDR2 YYNGEE. V was clipped by 4 bases and J by 0 bases, with 10 bases between them. Variable domain in full (rest from reference TRBV9 and TRBJ1-1): DSGVTQTPKHLITATGQRVTLRCSPRSGDLSVYWYQQSLDQGLQFLIQYYNGEERAKGNILERFSAQQFPDLHSELNLSSLELGDSALYFCASSRGPMNTEAFFGQGTRLTVV.

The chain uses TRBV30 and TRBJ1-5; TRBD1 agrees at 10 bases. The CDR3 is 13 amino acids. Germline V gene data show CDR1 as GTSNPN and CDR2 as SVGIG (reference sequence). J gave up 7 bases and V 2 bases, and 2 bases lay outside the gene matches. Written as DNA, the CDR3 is TGTGCCTGGAGTCGGACAGGGGGACAGCCCCAGCATTTT. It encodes CAWSRTGGQPQHF.

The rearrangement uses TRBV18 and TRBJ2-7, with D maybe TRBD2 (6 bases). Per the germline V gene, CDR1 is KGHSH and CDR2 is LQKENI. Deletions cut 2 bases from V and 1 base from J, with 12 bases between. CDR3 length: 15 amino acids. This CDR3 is CASSPGPGESYEQYV. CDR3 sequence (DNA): TGTGCCAGCTCACCAGGGCCGGGAGAATCCTACGAGCAGTACGTC.

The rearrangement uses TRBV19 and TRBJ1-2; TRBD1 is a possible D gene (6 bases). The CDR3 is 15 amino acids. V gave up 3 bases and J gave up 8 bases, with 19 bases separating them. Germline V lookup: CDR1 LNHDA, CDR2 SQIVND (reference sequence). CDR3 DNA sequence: TGTGCCAGTAGTATCACAGGGTCGAGGATCTACGGCTACACCTTC. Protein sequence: CASSITGSRIYGYTF.

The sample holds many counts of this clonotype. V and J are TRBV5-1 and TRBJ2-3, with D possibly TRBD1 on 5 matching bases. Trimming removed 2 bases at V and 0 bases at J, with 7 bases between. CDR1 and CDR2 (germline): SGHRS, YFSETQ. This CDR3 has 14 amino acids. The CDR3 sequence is CASSLGASTDTQYF. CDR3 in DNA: TGCGCCAGCAGCTTAGGGGCTAGCACAGATACGCAGTATTTT.

In nucleotides, the CDR3 is TGTGCCACCAGTGATTTAAGGTGGGGGGTCAATGAGCAGTTCTTC. This sequence encodes CATSDLRWGVNEQFF. The genes are TRBV24-1 and TRBJ2-1, with D tentatively TRBD2 (6 bases). The germline CDR1 and CDR2 sequences are KGHDR and SFDVKD. V gave up 1 base and J gave up 6 bases, with 12 bases separating them. The length of the CDR3 is 15 residues.

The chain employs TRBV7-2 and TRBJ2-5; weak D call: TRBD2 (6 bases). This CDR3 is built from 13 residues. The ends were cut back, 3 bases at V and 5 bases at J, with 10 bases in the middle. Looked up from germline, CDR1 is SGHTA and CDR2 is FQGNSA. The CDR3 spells CASSFAGSETQYF. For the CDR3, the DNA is TGTGCCAGCAGCTTCGCGGGGAGCGAGACCCAGTACTTC.

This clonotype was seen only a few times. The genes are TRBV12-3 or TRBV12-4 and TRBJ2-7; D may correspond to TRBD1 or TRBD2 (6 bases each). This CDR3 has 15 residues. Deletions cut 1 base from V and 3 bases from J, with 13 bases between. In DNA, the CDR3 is TGTGCCAGCAGTTTAGAGGGGGGAGATTACTACGAGCAGTACTTC. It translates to CASSLEGGDYYEQYF.

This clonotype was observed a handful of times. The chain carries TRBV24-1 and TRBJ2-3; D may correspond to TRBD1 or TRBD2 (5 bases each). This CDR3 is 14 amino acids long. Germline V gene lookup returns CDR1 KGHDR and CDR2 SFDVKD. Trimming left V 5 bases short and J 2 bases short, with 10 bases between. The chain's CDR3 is CATSVAGTTDTQYF. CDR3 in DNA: TGTGCCACCAGTGTAGCCGGGACCACAGATACGCAGTATTTT.

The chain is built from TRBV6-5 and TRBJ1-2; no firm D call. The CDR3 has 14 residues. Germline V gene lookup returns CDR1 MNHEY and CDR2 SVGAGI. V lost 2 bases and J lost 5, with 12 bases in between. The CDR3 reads CASSYGVGGYGYTF. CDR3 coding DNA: TGTGCCAGCAGTTACGGGGTGGGCGGTTATGGCTACACCTTC.

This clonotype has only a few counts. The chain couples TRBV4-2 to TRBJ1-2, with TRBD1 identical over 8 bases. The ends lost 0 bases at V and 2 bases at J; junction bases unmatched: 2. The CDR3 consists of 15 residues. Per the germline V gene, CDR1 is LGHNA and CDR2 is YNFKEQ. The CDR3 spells CASSQDRGRNYGYTF. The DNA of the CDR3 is TGTGCCAGCAGCCAAGACAGGGGGCGCAACTATGGCTACACCTTC.

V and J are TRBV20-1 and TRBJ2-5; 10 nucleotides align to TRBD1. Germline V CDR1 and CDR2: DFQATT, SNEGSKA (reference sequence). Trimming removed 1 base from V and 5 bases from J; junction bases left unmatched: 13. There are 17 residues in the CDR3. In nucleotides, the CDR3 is TGCAGTGCTAGAGCCTGGGCGGGGACAGGGGTTGAGGAGACCCAGTACTTC. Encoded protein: CSARAWAGTGVEETQYF.

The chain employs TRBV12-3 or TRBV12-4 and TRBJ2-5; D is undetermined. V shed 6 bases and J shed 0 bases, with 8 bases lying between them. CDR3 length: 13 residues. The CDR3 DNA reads TGTGCCAGCAGGCTCGGGTACCAAGAGACCCAGTACTTC. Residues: CASRLGYQETQYF.

The CDR3 DNA is TGTGCCAGCAGCCCTAGACAGAATGAAAAACTGTTTTTT. It encodes CASSPRQNEKLFF. The rearrangement links TRBV7-6 to TRBJ1-4; possibly TRBD1 for D (5 bases). Trimming removed 5 bases at V and 5 bases at J, with 9 bases between. CDR3 length: 13 amino acids. Germline V gives CDR1 SGHVS, CDR2 FNYEAQ.

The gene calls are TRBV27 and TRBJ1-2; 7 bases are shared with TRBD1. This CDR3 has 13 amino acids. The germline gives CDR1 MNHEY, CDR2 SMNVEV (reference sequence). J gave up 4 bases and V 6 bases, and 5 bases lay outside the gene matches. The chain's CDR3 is CASRGGFGYGYTF. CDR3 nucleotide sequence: TGTGCCAGCAGAGGGGGCTTCGGCTATGGCTACACCTTC.

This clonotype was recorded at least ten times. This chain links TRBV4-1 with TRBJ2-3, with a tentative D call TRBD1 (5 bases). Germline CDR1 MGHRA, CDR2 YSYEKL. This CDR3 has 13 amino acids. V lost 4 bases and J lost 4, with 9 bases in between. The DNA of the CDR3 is TGCGCCAGCAGCCGCCCACAGGCAGATACGCAGTATTTT. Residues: CASSRPQADTQYF.